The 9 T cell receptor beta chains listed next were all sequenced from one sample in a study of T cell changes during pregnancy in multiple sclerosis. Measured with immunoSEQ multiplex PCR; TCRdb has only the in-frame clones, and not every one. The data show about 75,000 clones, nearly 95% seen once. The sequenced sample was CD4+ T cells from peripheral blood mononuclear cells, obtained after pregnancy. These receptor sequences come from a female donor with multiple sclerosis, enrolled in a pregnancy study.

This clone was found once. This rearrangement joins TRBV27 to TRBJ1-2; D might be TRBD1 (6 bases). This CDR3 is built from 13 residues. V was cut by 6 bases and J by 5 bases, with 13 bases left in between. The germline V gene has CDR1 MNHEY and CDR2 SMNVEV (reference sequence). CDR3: CASRRPGAYGYTF. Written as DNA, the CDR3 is TGTGCCAGCAGGAGGCCAGGGGCGTATGGCTACACCTTC.

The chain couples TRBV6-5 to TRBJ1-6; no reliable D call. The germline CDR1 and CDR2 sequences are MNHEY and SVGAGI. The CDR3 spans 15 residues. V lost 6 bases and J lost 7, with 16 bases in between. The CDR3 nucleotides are TGTGCCAGCAGCACCGGTTGGGGAGGCAATTCACCCCTCCACTTT. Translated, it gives CASSTGWGGNSPLHF.

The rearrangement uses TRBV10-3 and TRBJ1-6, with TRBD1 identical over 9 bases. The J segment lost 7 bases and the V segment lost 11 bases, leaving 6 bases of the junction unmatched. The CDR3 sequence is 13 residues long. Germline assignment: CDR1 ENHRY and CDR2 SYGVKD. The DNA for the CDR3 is TGTGCCGCCTGGGGACAGGGAAATTCACCCCTCCACTTT. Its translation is CAAWGQGNSPLHF.

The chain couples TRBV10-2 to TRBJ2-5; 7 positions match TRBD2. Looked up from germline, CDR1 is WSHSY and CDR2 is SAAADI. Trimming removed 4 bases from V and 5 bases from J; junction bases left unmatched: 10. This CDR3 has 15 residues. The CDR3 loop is CASSVQGVGGETQYF. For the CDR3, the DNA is TGCGCCAGCAGTGTGCAGGGAGTGGGAGGGGAGACCCAGTACTTC.

CDR3 in DNA: TGTGCCAGCAGTTTACGGCCGGGACAGGCCTACGAGCAGTACTTC. Protein sequence: CASSLRPGQAYEQYF. The gene calls are TRBV28 and TRBJ2-7; 8 positions match TRBD1. Germline values: CDR1 MDHEN, CDR2 SYDVKM. This CDR3 has 15 residues. J gave up 2 bases and V 2 bases, and 5 bases lay outside the gene matches.

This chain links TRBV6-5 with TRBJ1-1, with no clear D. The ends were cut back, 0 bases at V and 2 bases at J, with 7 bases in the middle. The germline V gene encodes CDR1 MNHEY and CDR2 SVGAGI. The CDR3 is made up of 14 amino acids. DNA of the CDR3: TGTGCCAGCAGTTACTCGAACACCAACACTGAAGCTTTCTTT. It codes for CASSYSNTNTEAFF.

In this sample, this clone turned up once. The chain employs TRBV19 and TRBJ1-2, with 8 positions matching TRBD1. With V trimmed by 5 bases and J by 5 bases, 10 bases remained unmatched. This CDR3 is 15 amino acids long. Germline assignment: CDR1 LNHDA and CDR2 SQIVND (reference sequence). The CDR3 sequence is CASSSPGTGFYGYTF. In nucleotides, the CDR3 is TGTGCCAGTAGTTCCCCCGGGACAGGCTTTTATGGCTACACCTTC.

The CDR3 region is CASSLGTYSNQPQHF. For the CDR3, the DNA is TGTGCCAGCAGCTTAGGGACTTATAGCAATCAGCCCCAGCATTTT. The chain uses TRBV11-2 and TRBJ1-5; D not certain. The germline V gene has CDR1 SGHAT and CDR2 FQNNGV. This CDR3 has 15 amino acids. The V end lost 1 base, the J end lost 0 bases, and 7 bases lay between the germline ends.

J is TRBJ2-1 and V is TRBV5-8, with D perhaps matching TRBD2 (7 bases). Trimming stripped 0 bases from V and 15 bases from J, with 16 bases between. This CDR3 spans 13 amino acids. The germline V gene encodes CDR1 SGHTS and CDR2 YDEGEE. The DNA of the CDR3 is TGTGCCAGCAGCTTGGTATACGGGGGGCCTCGGTTCTTC. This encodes CASSLVYGGPRFF.